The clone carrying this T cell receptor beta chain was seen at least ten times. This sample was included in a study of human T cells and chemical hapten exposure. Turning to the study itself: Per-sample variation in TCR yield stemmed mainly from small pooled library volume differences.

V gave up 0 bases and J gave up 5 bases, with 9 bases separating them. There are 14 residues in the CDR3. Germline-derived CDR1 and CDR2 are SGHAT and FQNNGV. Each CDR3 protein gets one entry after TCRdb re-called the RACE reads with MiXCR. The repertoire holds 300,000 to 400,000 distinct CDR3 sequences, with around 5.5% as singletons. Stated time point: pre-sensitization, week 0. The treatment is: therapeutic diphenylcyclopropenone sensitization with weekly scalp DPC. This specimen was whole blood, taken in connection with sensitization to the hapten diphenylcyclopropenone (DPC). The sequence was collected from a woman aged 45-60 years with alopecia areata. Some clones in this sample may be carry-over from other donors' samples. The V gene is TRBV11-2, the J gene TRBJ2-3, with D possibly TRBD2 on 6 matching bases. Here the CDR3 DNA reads TGTGCCAGCAGCTTAGATATGGGAGGAGATACGCAGTATTTT. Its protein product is CASSLDMGGDTQYF.